The rows below give T cell receptor beta chains drawn from one sample of a study of cytomegalovirus exposure and HLA in healthy donors. This table comes from immunoSEQ multiplex PCR, and its TCRdb copy is limited to in-frame clones, with some not included. Of 150,000 to 200,000 clones listed, around 81% were seen once; the top ten hold around 2.1%. Sequenced sample: PBMCs. The receptors come from a woman aged 18-29 years in good health and CMV-seropositive. The CDR3 runs from the conserved cysteine through the conserved F or W. D genes are given only for firm matches.

D gene | J gene | V gene | CDR3 protein | CDR3 DNA
TRBD1 | TRBJ2-3 | TRBV18 | CASSRPGTGGPDTQYF | TGTGCCAGCTCACGCCCCGGGACAGGGGGACCAGATACGCAGTATTTT
TRBD1 | TRBJ2-2 | TRBV18 | CASSPRPGQGKENTGELFF | TGTGCCAGCTCACCCAGGCCGGGACAGGGTAAGGAGAACACCGGGGAGCTGTTTTTT
NA | TRBJ1-1 | TRBV6-5 | CASSYSTGRGNTEAFF | TGTGCCAGCAGTTACTCGACGGGGCGGGGGAACACTGAAGCTTTCTTT
TRBD1 | TRBJ1-4 | TRBV28 | CASSSADRDNEKLFF | TGTGCCAGCAGTTCCGCGGACAGGGACAACGAAAAACTGTTTTTT
TRBD2 | TRBJ2-1 | TRBV7-8 | CASSRPLSGAYNEQFF | TGTGCCAGCAGCCGCCCCCTTAGCGGGGCTTACAATGAGCAGTTCTTC
TRBD1 | TRBJ1-2 | TRBV18 | CASSPNRDSYGYTF | TGTGCCAGCTCACCAAACCGGGACAGCTATGGCTACACCTTC
TRBD2 | TRBJ2-3 | TRBV14 | CASSQKRGGTDTQYF | TGTGCCAGCAGCCAGAAGCGGGGGGGCACAGATACGCAGTATTTT
TRBD1 | TRBJ1-6 | TRBV27 | CASSFFPRQGVYLNSPLHF | TGTGCCAGCAGCTTCTTCCCCCGACAGGGCGTCTACTTAAATTCACCCCTCCACTTT
NA | TRBJ1-1 | TRBV6-6 | CASSYWAGDGEAFF | TGTGCCAGCAGTTACTGGGCAGGGGATGGGGAAGCTTTCTTT
NA | TRBJ2-1 | TRBV5-1 | CASSFDNEQFF | TGCGCCAGCAGCTTCGACAATGAGCAGTTCTTC